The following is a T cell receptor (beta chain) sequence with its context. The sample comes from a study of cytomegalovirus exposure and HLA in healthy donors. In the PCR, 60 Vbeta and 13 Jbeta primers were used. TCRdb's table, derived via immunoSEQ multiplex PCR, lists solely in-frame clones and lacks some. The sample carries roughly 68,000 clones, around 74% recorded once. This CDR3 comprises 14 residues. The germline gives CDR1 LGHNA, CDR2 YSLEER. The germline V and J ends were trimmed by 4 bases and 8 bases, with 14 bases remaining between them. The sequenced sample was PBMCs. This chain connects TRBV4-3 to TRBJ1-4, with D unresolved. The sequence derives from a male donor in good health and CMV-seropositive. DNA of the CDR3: TGCGCCAGCAGCCCCCGATTACAATCCGAAAAACTGTTTTTT. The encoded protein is CASSPRLQSEKLFF.